The rows below give T cell receptor beta chains drawn from one sample of a study of blood T cell repertoires in COVID-19. TCRdb's table, derived via immunoSEQ multiplex PCR, lists solely in-frame clones and lacks some. The sample lists roughly 280,000 clones, 85% to 90% occurring once. The sequencing input was PBMCs or T cells enriched from blood (not recorded which). These receptor sequences come from a woman aged 18-30 years who had recovered from COVID-19. Both conserved end residues are part of each CDR3. The D gene is left open where the match is weak. Size values are once, few and many counts, or a class for expanded clones, and some rows have none.

NA	TRBV21-1	TRBJ2-4	NA	16	CASSKGGALTKNIQYF	TGTGCCAGCAGCAAGGGAGGGGCTTTAACCAAAAACATTCAGTACTTC
TRBD1	TRBV27	TRBJ2-2	NA	14	CASRGTGGTGELFF	TGTGCCAGCAGAGGGACAGGGGGCACCGGGGAGCTGTTTTTT
NA	TRBV19	TRBJ1-6	NA	16	CASSSRLTEYNSPLHF	TGTGCCAGTAGTTCCCGCCTGACAGAATATAATTCACCCCTCCACTTT
TRBD1	TRBV2	TRBJ2-3	NA	17	CASSSLGAGGATDTQYF	TGTGCCAGCAGTTCCTTGGGGGCAGGGGGAGCCACAGATACGCAGTATTTT
NA	TRBV29-1	TRBJ2-5	NA	10	CSVQVETQYF	TGCAGCGTTCAGGTAGAGACCCAGTACTTC
NA	TRBV28	TRBJ2-2	NA	14	CASTTIGGTGELFF	TGTGCCAGCACTACAATAGGGGGCACCGGGGAGCTGTTTTTT
NA	TRBV7-6	TRBJ2-5	NA	16	CASSLGRTTIEETQYF	TGTGCCAGCAGCTTAGGGCGTACTACCATTGAGGAGACCCAGTACTTC
NA	TRBV28	TRBJ2-2	NA	16	CASSLRGTANTGELFF	TGTGCCAGCAGCCTCCGGGGGACAGCAAACACCGGGGAGCTGTTTTTT
NA	TRBV19	TRBJ1-2	NA	12	CASSSPDYGYTF	TGTGCCAGTAGTAGCCCAGACTATGGCTACACCTTC
NA	TRBV4-1	TRBJ1-1	few	13	CASSQDRGTEAFF	TGCGCCAGCAGCCAAGATCGAGGGACTGAAGCTTTCTTT
NA	TRBV28	TRBJ1-1	once	13	CASRGQLNTEAFF	TGTGCCAGCAGAGGACAGTTGAACACTGAAGCTTTCTTT
TRBD1	TRBV20-1	TRBJ1-4	NA	14	CSASAWTGKGKLFF	TGCAGTGCTAGTGCCTGGACAGGGAAGGGAAAACTGTTTTTT
NA	TRBV6-5	TRBJ1-5	once	15	CASSLSWRGNQPQHF	TGTGCCAGCAGTTTGTCTTGGAGGGGCAATCAGCCCCAGCATTTT
NA	TRBV6-1	TRBJ1-4	NA	16	CASSEPQGGLGEKLFF	TGTGCCAGCAGTGAACCACAGGGAGGGTTGGGTGAAAAACTGTTTTTT
TRBD2	TRBV28	TRBJ2-3	NA	16	CASRLLAGGPTDTQYF	TGTGCCAGCAGACTTCTAGCGGGGGGGCCGACAGATACGCAGTATTTT
NA	TRBV2	TRBJ2-3	NA	12	CASHADTDTQYF	TGTGCCAGCCACGCGGACACAGATACGCAGTATTTT
TRBD2	TRBV29-1	TRBJ2-1	once	15	CSVLLTSGGAGEQFF	TGCAGCGTCCTACTGACTAGCGGGGGGGCCGGTGAGCAGTTCTTC
TRBD1	TRBV4-2	TRBJ1-2	NA	14	CASSPGTGPYGYTF	TGTGCCAGCAGCCCCGGGACAGGCCCCTATGGCTACACCTTC
TRBD2	TRBV2	TRBJ2-5	NA	13	CASSGNSGGRGDF	TGTGCCAGCAGTGGGAATAGCGGGGGGAGAGGGGACTTC
TRBD2	TRBV15	TRBJ2-3	NA	16	CATSRGASGGTDTQYF	TGTGCCACCAGCAGGGGGGCTAGCGGGGGGACAGATACGCAGTATTTT
NA	TRBV6-6	TRBJ1-3	NA	12	CASRGLENTIYF	TGTGCCAGCAGAGGACTGGAAAACACCATATATTTT
NA	TRBV11-2	TRBJ2-7	once	14	CASSFDRMTYEQYF	TGTGCCAGCAGCTTTGACAGGATGACCTACGAGCAGTACTTC
TRBD1	TRBV4-2	TRBJ1-1	few	15	CASRLGTGAYTEAFF	TGTGCCAGCAGATTGGGGACAGGGGCCTACACTGAAGCTTTCTTT
TRBD2	TRBV5-1	TRBJ2-2	NA	16	CASSLQAGGGTGELFF	TGCGCCAGCAGCTTGCAAGCGGGGGGCGGAACCGGGGAGCTGTTTTTT
TRBD2	TRBV3-1/TRBV3-2	TRBJ2-2	NA	17	CASSQQTGGPNTGELFF	TGTGCCAGCAGCCAGCAGACGGGGGGGCCCAACACCGGGGAGCTGTTTTTT
NA	TRBV18	TRBJ2-6	NA	20	CASSPNWRPPEASGANVLTF	TGTGCCAGCTCACCCAACTGGAGGCCTCCTGAGGCATCTGGGGCCAACGTCCTGACTTTC
TRBD2	TRBV4-1	TRBJ2-1	once	19	CASSQDPGTSGGAHNEQFF	TGCGCCAGCAGCCAAGATCCGGGCACTAGCGGGGGGGCCCACAATGAGCAGTTCTTC
TRBD2	TRBV4-2	TRBJ2-1	NA	16	CASSQENTQGGNEQFF	TGTGCCAGCAGCCAAGAGAATACCCAGGGAGGGAATGAGCAGTTCTTC
TRBD2	TRBV9	TRBJ2-3	NA	18	CASSALPGGAGRTDTQYF	TGTGCCAGCAGCGCCCTTCCGGGGGGGGCCGGTCGCACAGATACGCAGTATTTT
TRBD1	TRBV2	TRBJ1-5	NA	16	CASSTIGRGQNQPQHF	TGTGCCAGCAGTACCATCGGCAGGGGACAGAATCAGCCCCAGCATTTT
NA	TRBV18	TRBJ1-2	NA	16	CASSPRLGARDYGYTF	TGTGCCAGCTCACCACGTTTAGGGGCGCGAGACTATGGCTACACCTTC
TRBD1	TRBV5-4	TRBJ2-7	NA	15	CASSWGQALTYEQYF	TGTGCCAGCAGCTGGGGACAGGCCCTAACCTACGAGCAGTACTTC
TRBD1	TRBV9	TRBJ2-7	NA	14	CASSGETGGHEQYF	TGTGCCAGCAGCGGAGAGACAGGGGGCCACGAGCAGTACTTC
TRBD1	TRBV5-6	TRBJ1-2	NA	16	CASGFPTGTGYYGYTF	TGTGCCAGCGGCTTCCCCACTGGGACAGGCTACTATGGCTACACCTTC
NA	TRBV29-1	TRBJ2-3	NA	14	CSVGTTINTDTQYF	TGCAGCGTCGGGACAACTATCAACACAGATACGCAGTATTTT
TRBD1	TRBV18	TRBJ1-4	NA	15	CASSPLTGANEKLFF	TGTGCCAGCTCACCACTCACAGGGGCTAATGAAAAACTGTTTTTT
NA	TRBV11-2	TRBJ1-6	NA	14	CASSLIWANSPLHF	TGTGCCAGCAGCTTAATATGGGCTAATTCACCCCTCCACTTT
NA	TRBV11-2	TRBJ2-7	NA	15	CASSLARDKFYEQYF	TGTGCCAGCAGCTTAGCCCGGGACAAGTTCTACGAGCAGTACTTC
NA	TRBV30	TRBJ1-2	NA	15	CAWSPPRQGLYGYTF	TGTGCCTGGAGTCCCCCGAGGCAGGGCCTCTATGGCTACACCTTC
NA	TRBV6-2/TRBV6-3	TRBJ1-1	NA	14	CASSNRGVNTEAFF	TGTGCCAGCAGTAACCGGGGGGTGAACACTGAAGCTTTCTTT
TRBD1	TRBV28	TRBJ1-6	once	16	CASSPGRGTDNSPLHF	TGTGCCAGCAGCCCCGGTCGGGGGACAGATAATTCACCCCTCCACTTT